This TCR beta chain was documented in a study of cytomegalovirus exposure and HLA in healthy donors. Study-wide points: Later analysis demonstrated an association between a missense DCLRE1C variant and TCR beta V- and J-gene trimming. The authors listed 150 to 200 TCR beta chains as cytomegalovirus-associated. According to a later analysis, donors in an Asian-associated ancestry cluster reportedly had fewer N-insertions than the 666-donor mean. Most subjects' HLA-A and HLA-B alleles were reportedly predicted from TCR beta sequences.

V lost 2 bases to trimming and J lost 5 bases; unmatched junction nucleotides: 11. CDR1 is PRHDT and CDR2 is FYEKMQ in the germline V gene (reference sequence). The CDR3 sequence is 16 residues long. Notes on this clone: No antigen is known for it.

PCR employed 60 Vbeta and 13 Jbeta primers. Using immunoSEQ multiplex PCR, the repertoire was profiled, and TCRdb retains in-frame clones only, with some absent. The sample has about 150,000 clones, approximately 75% seen once. The specimen sequenced was PBMCs. The chain combines TRBV13 with TRBJ2-7; 8 bases align to TRBD1. This sequence was found in a man younger than 35 in good health and CMV-seronegative. For the CDR3, the DNA is TGTGCCAGCAGCTTATTATTCGGCAGGGGGCATCACGAGCAGTACTTC. It specifies CASSLLFGRGHHEQYF.